The clone carrying this T cell receptor beta chain occurred many times. Antigen specificity is unknown. Per germline, CDR1 SEHNR and CDR2 FQNEAQ (reference sequence). Trimming took 0 bases from V and 1 from J, leaving 9 bases between them. This CDR3 region has 15 residues. These data come from a study of T cells in Graves' hyperthyroidism and ophthalmopathy. General observations from the study: Most thyroid clonotypes expanded above 0.001 appeared in blood too.

Each person with ophthalmopathy scored at least 3 on the Clinical Activity Score, reached NOSPECS grade 4 or higher, and had been ill under 3 months. Exclusion criteria comprised uncontrolled infection, other autoimmune disease, pregnancy or lactation. PBMCs were collected from a roughly 9.7 ml volume of fresh peripheral blood. TCR beta CDR3 sequences were amplified from RNA transcripts. First-round RT-PCR with HTBI primers amplified the TCR CDR3 region. One entry per CDR3 protein results from TCRdb running MiXCR on the multiplex PCR reads. The sample has around 360,000 distinct CDR3 sequences; roughly 15% are singletons.

The sequencing sample was made of blood. This chain joins TRBV7-9 and TRBJ2-5, with D possibly called TRBD1 or TRBD2 (5 bases each). The TCR sequence derives from a woman aged 55 to 70 with Graves' ophthalmopathy. In DNA form, the CDR3 reads TGTGCCAGCAGCTTAGCTGGGACGGTCCAAGAGACCCAGTACTTC. This translates into CASSLAGTVQETQYF.